This is a list of T cell receptor beta chains from one sample in a study of shared clonotypes between healthy human individuals. The repertoire was sequenced with immunoSEQ multiplex PCR; TCRdb's copy has only in-frame clones and lacks some. The table lists fewer than 1.6 million clones, 98% of them singletons, with 0.3% to 0.45% in the top ten. The sample consisted of naive CD4+ T cells sorted from blood. The receptors originated from a man aged 25 to 40 in good health. Each CDR3 is given with its conserved first and last residue. A D gene is named only where the DNA matches it firmly. Clone size is not always given. Where it is, it says once, few, many or a class for expanded clones.

clone_size	d_call	v_call	j_call	cdr3_nt	cdr3_aa
.	.	TRBV7-9	TRBJ1-1	TGTGCCAGCGGGACGACGGGGGGTGGGAACACTGAAGCTTTCTTT	CASGTTGGGNTEAFF
.	.	TRBV2	TRBJ1-1	TGTGCCAGCAGAATGGGTGGAGGGAAGAACACTGAAGCTTTCTTT	CASRMGGGKNTEAFF
.	.	TRBV7-2	TRBJ1-4	TGTGCCAGCAGCCCACGGGACATCAAGAAACTGTTTTTT	CASSPRDIKKLFF
.	.	TRBV7-6	TRBJ2-3	TGTGCCAGCAGCTCATATAGCGGAGTCAGCACAGATACGCAGTATTTT	CASSSYSGVSTDTQYF
.	.	TRBV7-7	TRBJ2-2	TGTGCCAGCAGCTTGAGCAGGGAGACCGGGGAGCTGTTTTTT	CASSLSRETGELFF
.	TRBD2	TRBV5-4	TRBJ2-3	TGTGCCAGCAGCACGGGACTAGCGGGATTCACAGATACGCAGTATTTT	CASSTGLAGFTDTQYF
once	TRBD2	TRBV9	TRBJ2-7	TGTGCCAGCAGCGTAGGTAGCGGGAGCTCCTACGAGCAGTACTTC	CASSVGSGSSYEQYF
.	.	TRBV6-1	TRBJ2-1	TGTGCCAGCCGGATAGTCGGGGGTGAGCAGTTCTTC	CASRIVGGEQFF
.	TRBD1	TRBV4-1	TRBJ2-7	TGCGCCAGCAGCCAAGCAACAGGGGGCTGGTACGAGCAGTACTTC	CASSQATGGWYEQYF
.	TRBD2	TRBV29-1	TRBJ2-7	TGCAGCGTTGAACTAGGGACTAGCGCGGACTCCTACGAGCAGTACTTC	CSVELGTSADSYEQYF
once	TRBD1	TRBV7-2	TRBJ2-7	TGTGCCAGCAGCTTAGTTCAGTACAGGGGAACACCCGAGCAGTACTTC	CASSLVQYRGTPEQYF
.	.	TRBV7-9	TRBJ2-1	TGTGCCAGCCTAGATGATCCCTACAATGAGCAGTTCTTC	CASLDDPYNEQFF
once	.	TRBV5-6	TRBJ2-7	TGTGCCAGCAGCTTGACTGGGTTCGAGCAGTACTTC	CASSLTGFEQYF
.	TRBD2	TRBV6-5	TRBJ2-1	TGTGCCAGCAGTCGGACTAGCTACTACAATGAGCAGTTCTTC	CASSRTSYYNEQFF
.	.	TRBV7-6	TRBJ1-4	TGTGCCAGCAGCTTTCTGGGTCAGGGACTCGAAAAACTGTTTTTT	CASSFLGQGLEKLFF
.	.	TRBV10-1	TRBJ2-7	TGCGCCAGCAGTGAGTACAGGGGAGGACGGTACGAGCAGTACTTC	CASSEYRGGRYEQYF
.	.	TRBV5-1	TRBJ2-1	TGCGCCAGCAGCCCAGAACCAATTCGCGATGAGCAGTTCTTC	CASSPEPIRDEQFF
.	TRBD1	TRBV19	TRBJ2-5	TGTGCCAGTAGCATGCTGCCGGGACAGGGGGACCAAGAGACCCAGTACTTC	CASSMLPGQGDQETQYF
.	.	TRBV11-2	TRBJ2-7	TGTGCCAGCACCCGGACGGAAAGCTCCTACGAGCAGTACTTC	CASTRTESSYEQYF
once	TRBD1	TRBV7-8	TRBJ2-1	TGTGCCAGCAGCCCCCGACCCCGACAGGGTTCCTACAATGAGCAGTTCTTC	CASSPRPRQGSYNEQFF
once	TRBD2	TRBV11-3	TRBJ2-5	TGTGCCAGCAGCTTAAGTTGGGGAGGGGCCCAAGGAGAGACCCAGTACTTC	CASSLSWGGAQGETQYF
.	TRBD2	TRBV28	TRBJ2-1	TGTGCCAGCAGCTCCCTTGTGGTACTAGCGGGGAACAATGAGCAGTTCTTC	CASSSLVVLAGNNEQFF
.	.	TRBV2	TRBJ1-5	TGTGCCAGCAGTCAAGGGGGGGTTCAGCCCCAGCATTTT	CASSQGGVQPQHF
.	.	TRBV18	TRBJ1-1	TGTGCCAGCTCACCACCAATAAGGGTTGAGGGGGTTGAAGCTTTCTTT	CASSPPIRVEGVEAFF
.	TRBD1	TRBV5-1	TRBJ2-1	TGCGCCAGCAGCTTGGACAGGGGCAAAGATGAGCAGTTCTTC	CASSLDRGKDEQFF
.	.	TRBV11-3	TRBJ2-1	TGTGCCAGCAGCTTAGGACCGGTCAATGAGCAGTTCTTC	CASSLGPVNEQFF
.	.	TRBV5-8	TRBJ1-5	TGTGCCAGCAGCCAAGGGAACGTTTTTGTGCAGCCCCAGCATTTT	CASSQGNVFVQPQHF
.	.	TRBV28	TRBJ1-2	TGTGCCAGCAGTTTGCTCGGACAACCCTATGGCTACACCTTC	CASSLLGQPYGYTF